This note documents a single T cell receptor (beta chain) sequence. The antigen is unknown. This sample is drawn from a study of radiation and T cells in renal cell carcinoma. Overall study findings and caveats: Top tumor clonotypes rose in blood 2 weeks post-radiation, then contracted.

Using immunoSEQ multiplex PCR, the repertoire was profiled, and TCRdb retains in-frame clones only, with some absent. The sample includes over 120,000 clones, 86% seen only once; the top ten take 15% to 20%. The time point was: blood 4 weeks post-SBRT, at nephrectomy. The treatment was: 15 Gy SBRT to primary tumor, nephrectomy 4 weeks later. After SBRT, blood was collected at 2 and 4 weeks, plus baseline. Trimming took 5 bases from V and 8 from J; bases not matched to a gene: 9. Germline CDR1 is SGHVS and CDR2 is FQNEAQ. The length of the CDR3 is 16 residues. The J gene is TRBJ2-1, the V gene TRBV7-8, with 13 bases that match TRBD2. The sequenced sample was blood, obtained from a patient whose treatment included radiotherapy and nephrectomy. This receptor was taken from a woman between 50 and 59 years old with renal cell carcinoma. The CDR3 region has the DNA TGTGCCAGCAGCGCAAAGACTAGCGGGAGGCGATATGAGCAGTTCTTC. It is translated as CASSAKTSGRRYEQFF.